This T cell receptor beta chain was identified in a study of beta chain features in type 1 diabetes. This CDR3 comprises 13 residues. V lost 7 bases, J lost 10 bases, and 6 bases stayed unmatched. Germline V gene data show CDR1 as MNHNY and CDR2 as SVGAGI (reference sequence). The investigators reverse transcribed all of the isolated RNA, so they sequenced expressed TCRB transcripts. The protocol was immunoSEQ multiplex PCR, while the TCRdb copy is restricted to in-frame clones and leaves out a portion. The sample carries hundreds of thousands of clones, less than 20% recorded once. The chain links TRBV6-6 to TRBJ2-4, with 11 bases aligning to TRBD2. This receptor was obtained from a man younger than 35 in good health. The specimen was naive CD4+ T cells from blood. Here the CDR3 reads CASMVAGGQIQYF. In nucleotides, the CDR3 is TGTGCCAGCATGGTAGCGGGGGGGCAAATTCAGTACTTC.